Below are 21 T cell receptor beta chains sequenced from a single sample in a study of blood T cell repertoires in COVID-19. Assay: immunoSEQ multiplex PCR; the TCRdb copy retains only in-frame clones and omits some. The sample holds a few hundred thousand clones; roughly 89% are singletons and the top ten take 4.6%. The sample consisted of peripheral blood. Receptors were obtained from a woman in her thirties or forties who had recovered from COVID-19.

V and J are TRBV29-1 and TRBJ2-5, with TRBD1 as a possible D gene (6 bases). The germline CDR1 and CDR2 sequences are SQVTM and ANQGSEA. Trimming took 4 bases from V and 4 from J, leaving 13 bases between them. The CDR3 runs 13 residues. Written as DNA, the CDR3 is TGCAGCGTTGTAAGACAGGCGGGAGAGACCCAGTACTTC. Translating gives CSVVRQAGETQYF.

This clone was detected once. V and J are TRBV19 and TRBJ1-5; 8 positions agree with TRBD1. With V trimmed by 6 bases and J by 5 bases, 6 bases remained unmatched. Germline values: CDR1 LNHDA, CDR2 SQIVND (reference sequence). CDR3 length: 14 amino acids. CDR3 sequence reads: CASRPGQGDQPQHF. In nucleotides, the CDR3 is TGTGCCAGTAGGCCCGGACAGGGCGATCAGCCCCAGCATTTT.

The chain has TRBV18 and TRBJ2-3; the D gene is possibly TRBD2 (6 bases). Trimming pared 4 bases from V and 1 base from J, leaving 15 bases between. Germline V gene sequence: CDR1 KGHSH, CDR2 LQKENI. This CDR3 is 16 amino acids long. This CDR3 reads CASSRLASERTDTQYF. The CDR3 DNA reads TGTGCCAGCTCACGCCTGGCTAGCGAACGCACAGATACGCAGTATTTT.

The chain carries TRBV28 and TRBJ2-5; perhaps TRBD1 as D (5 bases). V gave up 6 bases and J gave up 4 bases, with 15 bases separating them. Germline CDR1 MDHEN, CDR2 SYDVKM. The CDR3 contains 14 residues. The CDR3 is CASSLGAASETQYF. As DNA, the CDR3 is TGTGCCAGCAGCCTAGGGGCAGCTTCAGAGACCCAGTACTTC. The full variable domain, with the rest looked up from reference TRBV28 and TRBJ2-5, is DVKVTQSSRYLVKRTGEKVFLECVQDMDHENMFWYRQDPGLGLRLIYFSYDVKMKEKGDIPEGYSVSREKKERFSLILESASTNQTSMYLCASSLGAASETQYFGPGTRLLVL.

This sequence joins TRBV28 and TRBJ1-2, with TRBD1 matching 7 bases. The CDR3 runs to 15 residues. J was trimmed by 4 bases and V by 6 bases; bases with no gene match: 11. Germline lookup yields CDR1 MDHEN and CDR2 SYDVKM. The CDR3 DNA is TGTGCCAGCAGCCCGACCGGGACAGTAGTCTATGGCTACACCTTC. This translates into CASSPTGTVVYGYTF.

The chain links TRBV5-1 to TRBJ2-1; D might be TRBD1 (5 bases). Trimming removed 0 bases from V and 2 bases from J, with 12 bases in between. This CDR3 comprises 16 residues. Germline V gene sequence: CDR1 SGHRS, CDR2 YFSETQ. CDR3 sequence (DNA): TGCGCCAGCAGCTTGGGGACAAGCCTTACCTACAATGAGCAGTTCTTC. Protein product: CASSLGTSLTYNEQFF.

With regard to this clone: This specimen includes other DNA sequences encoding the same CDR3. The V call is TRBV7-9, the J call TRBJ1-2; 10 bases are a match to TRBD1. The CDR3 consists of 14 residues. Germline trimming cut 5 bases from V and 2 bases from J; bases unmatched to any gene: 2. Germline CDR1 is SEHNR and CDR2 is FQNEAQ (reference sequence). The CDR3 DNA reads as TGTGCCAGCAGCCCGGGACAGGGGAACTATGGCTACACCTTC. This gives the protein CASSPGQGNYGYTF.

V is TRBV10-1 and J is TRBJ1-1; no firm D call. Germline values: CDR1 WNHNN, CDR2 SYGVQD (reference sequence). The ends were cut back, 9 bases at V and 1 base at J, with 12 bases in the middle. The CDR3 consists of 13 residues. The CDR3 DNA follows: TGCGCCAGTTCAACCCGGGAGAACACTGAAGCTTTCTTT. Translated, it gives CASSTRENTEAFF.

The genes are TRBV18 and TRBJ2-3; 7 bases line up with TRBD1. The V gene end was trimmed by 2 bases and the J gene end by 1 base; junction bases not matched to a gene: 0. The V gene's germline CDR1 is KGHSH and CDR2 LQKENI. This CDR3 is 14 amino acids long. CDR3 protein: CASSPGTGTDTQYF. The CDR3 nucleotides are TGTGCCAGCTCACCAGGGACAGGCACAGATACGCAGTATTTT.

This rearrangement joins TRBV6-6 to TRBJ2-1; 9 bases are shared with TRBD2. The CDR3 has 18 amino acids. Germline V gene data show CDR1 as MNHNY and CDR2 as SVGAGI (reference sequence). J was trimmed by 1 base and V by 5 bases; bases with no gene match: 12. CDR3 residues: CASSQLGSGGDSYNEQFF. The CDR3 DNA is TGTGCCAGCAGTCAACTAGGTAGCGGGGGAGATTCCTACAATGAGCAGTTCTTC.

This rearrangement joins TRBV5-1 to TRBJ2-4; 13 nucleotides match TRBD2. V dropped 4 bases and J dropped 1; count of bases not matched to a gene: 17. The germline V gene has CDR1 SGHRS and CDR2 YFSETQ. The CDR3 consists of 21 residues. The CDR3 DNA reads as TGCGCCAGCAGCGGGGAGGACAGGGGACTAGCGGGGAGCCGTGCCAAAAACATTCAGTACTTC. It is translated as CASSGEDRGLAGSRAKNIQYF.

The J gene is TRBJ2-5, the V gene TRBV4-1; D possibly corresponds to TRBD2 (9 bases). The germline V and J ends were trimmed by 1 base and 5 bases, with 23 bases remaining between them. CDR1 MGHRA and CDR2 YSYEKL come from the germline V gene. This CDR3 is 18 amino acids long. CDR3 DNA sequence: TGCGCCAGCAGCCAAGGGACAGGGCTAGCGGGACCGTTCGAGACCCAGTACTTC. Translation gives CASSQGTGLAGPFETQYF.

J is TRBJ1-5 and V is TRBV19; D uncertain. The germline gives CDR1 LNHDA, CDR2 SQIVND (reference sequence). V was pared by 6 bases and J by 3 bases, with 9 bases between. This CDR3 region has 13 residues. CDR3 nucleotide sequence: TGTGCCAGTAGCCGGGATGTCAATCAGCCCCAGCATTTT. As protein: CASSRDVNQPQHF.

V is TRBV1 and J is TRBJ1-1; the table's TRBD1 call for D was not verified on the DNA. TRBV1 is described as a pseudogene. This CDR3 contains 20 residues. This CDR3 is CTSSQERGLGPQLMNTEAFF. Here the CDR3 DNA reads TGCACCAGCAGCCAAGAAAGGGGGTTGGGACCTCAGCTTATGAACACTGAAGCTTTCTTT.

Written as DNA, the CDR3 is TGTGCCAGCAGTTCCCCTCTGGGGGGGGGCAACACCGGGGAGCTGTTTTTT. Protein sequence: CASSSPLGGGNTGELFF. The chain employs TRBV25-1 and TRBJ2-2, with D possibly TRBD2 on 7 matching bases. The V end was cut by 5 bases, the J end by 2 bases, with 18 bases between. Germline CDR1 reads MGHDK; CDR2 reads SYGVNS. This CDR3 is 17 amino acids long.

CDR3 protein: CASLSGLNSPLHF. The CDR3 bases are TGTGCCAGCTTATCAGGGCTTAATTCACCCCTCCACTTT. The J gene is TRBJ1-6, the V gene TRBV6-5; a possible D gene is TRBD1 (5 bases). There are 13 residues in the CDR3. The germline V gene encodes CDR1 MNHEY and CDR2 SVGAGI. The germline V and J ends were trimmed by 8 bases and 6 bases, with 11 bases remaining between them.

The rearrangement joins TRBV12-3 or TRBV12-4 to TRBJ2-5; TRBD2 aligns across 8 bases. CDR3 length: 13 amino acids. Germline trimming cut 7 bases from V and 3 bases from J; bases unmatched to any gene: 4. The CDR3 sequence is CASTRSGKETQYF. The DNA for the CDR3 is TGTGCCAGCACCCGTAGCGGGAAAGAGACCCAGTACTTC.

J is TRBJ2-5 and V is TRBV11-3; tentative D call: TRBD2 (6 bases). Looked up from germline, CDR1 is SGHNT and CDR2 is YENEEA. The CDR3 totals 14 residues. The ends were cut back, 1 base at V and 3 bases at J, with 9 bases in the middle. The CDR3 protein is CASSLAGEEETQYF. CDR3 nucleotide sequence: TGTGCCAGCAGCTTAGCGGGAGAGGAAGAGACCCAGTACTTC.

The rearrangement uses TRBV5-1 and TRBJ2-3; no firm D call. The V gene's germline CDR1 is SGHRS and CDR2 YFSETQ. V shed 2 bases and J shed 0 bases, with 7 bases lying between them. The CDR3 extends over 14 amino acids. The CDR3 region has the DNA TGCGCCAGCAGCTTACAGTCTAGCACAGATACGCAGTATTTT. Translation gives CASSLQSSTDTQYF.

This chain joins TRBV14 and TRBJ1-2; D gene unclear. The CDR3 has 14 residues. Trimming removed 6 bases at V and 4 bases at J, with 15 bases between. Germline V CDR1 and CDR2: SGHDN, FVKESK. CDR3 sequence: CASSLVLGGYGYTF. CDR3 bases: TGTGCCAGCAGTCTCGTACTTGGAGGCTATGGCTACACCTTC.

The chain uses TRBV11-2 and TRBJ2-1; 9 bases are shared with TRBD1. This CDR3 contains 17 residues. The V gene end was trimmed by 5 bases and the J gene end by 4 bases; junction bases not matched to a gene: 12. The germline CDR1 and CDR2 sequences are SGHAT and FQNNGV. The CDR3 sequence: CASSPSSGTGNYNEQFF. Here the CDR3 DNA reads TGTGCCAGCAGCCCATCCTCCGGGACAGGGAATTACAATGAGCAGTTCTTC.